This T cell receptor (beta chain) came from a study of blood T cell repertoires in COVID-19. The table came from immunoSEQ multiplex PCR; TCRdb's copy has only in-frame clones and leaves some out. The sample consists of around 260,000 clones, approximately 85% of them appearing once. Recovery meant two consecutive negative NP/OP PCR tests, professional clearance, or resolved symptoms. This TCR was sampled from a woman aged 25 to 39 who had recovered from COVID-19. The sample comprised PBMCs or T cells enriched from blood (not recorded which).

Here the CDR3 reads CASSPRTGNTDTQYF. CDR3 nucleotides: TGTGCCAGCAGTCCTCGGACAGGGAACACAGATACGCAGTATTTT. The chain has TRBV7-9 and TRBJ2-3; 8 bases align to TRBD1. This CDR3 contains 15 residues. Germline CDR1 is SEHNR and CDR2 is FQNEAQ (reference sequence). V lost 6 bases to trimming and J lost 2 bases; unmatched junction nucleotides: 7.